The 3 T cell receptor beta chains listed next were all sequenced from one sample in a study of beta chain features in type 1 diabetes. As every portion of the isolated RNA was reverse transcribed, the sequencing read expressed TCRB transcripts. Libraries were prepared by immunoSEQ multiplex PCR; TCRdb keeps only in-frame clonotypes and omits some of them. The data show roughly 240,000 clones, with 68% seen just once and around 0.05% held by the top ten. Sequencing was done on a sample of naive CD4+ T cells from blood. These receptors were obtained from a man aged 30 to 39 in good health.

The chain carries TRBV20-1 and TRBJ2-5; the D is unclear. CDR1 is DFQATT, CDR2 SNEGSKA, per germline (reference sequence). The CDR3 totals 11 residues. CDR3 sequence reads: CSELVGETQYF. In nucleotides, the CDR3 is TGCAGCGAGCTGGTCGGAGAGACCCAGTACTTC.

This chain connects TRBV18 to TRBJ2-3, with TRBD1 matching over 10 bases. Germline V gene lookup returns CDR1 KGHSH and CDR2 LQKENI. The CDR3 totals 14 residues. After removal of 2 bases from V and 7 bases from J, the junction contained 3 bases not matched to a gene. In nucleotides, the CDR3 is TGTGCCAGCTCACCAGGGGACAGGGGATATACGCAGTATTTT. It codes for CASSPGDRGYTQYF.

The rearrangement joins TRBV5-1 to TRBJ2-5, with TRBD1 as a possible D gene (6 bases). Germline assignment: CDR1 SGHRS and CDR2 YFSETQ. V was clipped by 1 base and J by 4 bases, with 11 bases between them. This CDR3 spans 14 amino acids. CDR3: CASSLTGNGETQYF. The CDR3 bases are TGCGCCAGCAGCTTGACAGGGAATGGAGAGACCCAGTACTTC.